This entry lists 30 T cell receptor beta chains sequenced from one sample in a study of T cells in Graves' hyperthyroidism and ophthalmopathy. RNA transcripts served as the template for amplifying TCR beta CDR3 regions. Researchers ran a first-round RT-PCR on the TCR CDR3 using the HTBI primer set. From the multiplex PCR reads, TCRdb called clonotypes with MiXCR, one entry per CDR3 protein. This table has 450,000 to 600,000 distinct CDR3 sequences, roughly 21% appearing once. The specimen was blood. The origin of the receptors is a man in his forties with Graves' ophthalmopathy.

This clonotype was seen a few times. This sequence joins TRBV6-2 or TRBV6-3 and TRBJ1-2; D is uncertain. This CDR3 has 13 amino acids. The germline CDR1 and CDR2 sequences are MNHEY and SVGEGT. Trimming pared 3 bases from V and 3 bases from J, leaving 8 bases between. The CDR3 nucleotides are TGTGCCAGCAGTTATAAGGCCGACTATGGCTACACCTTC. Amino acid sequence: CASSYKADYGYTF.

This chain uses TRBV9 with TRBJ2-1; 8 bases fit TRBD2. Germline lookup yields CDR1 SGDLS and CDR2 YYNGEE. V lost 3 bases to trimming and J lost 5 bases; unmatched junction nucleotides: 7. The CDR3 has 15 amino acids. The CDR3 loop reads CASSELAVKNNEQFF. CDR3 sequence (DNA): TGTGCCAGCAGCGAACTAGCGGTAAAAAACAATGAGCAGTTCTTC.

The chain employs TRBV29-1 and TRBJ2-5; 10 bases map to TRBD2. The CDR3 has 17 amino acids. Germline lookup yields CDR1 SQVTM and CDR2 ANQGSEA. J gave up 3 bases and V 4 bases, and 14 bases lay outside the gene matches. CDR3 bases: TGCAGCGTTGTCGGCCTGAGGGCTAGCGGGGGTAAAGAGACCCAGTACTTC. Translated: CSVVGLRASGGKETQYF.

This clonotype occurred many times. The chain combines TRBV13 with TRBJ1-1, with 8 bases identical to TRBD1. The CDR3 has 13 residues. Germline CDR1 and CDR2: PRHDT and FYEKMQ (reference sequence). The V and J ends lost 5 bases and 4 bases, in that order; junction bases with no gene match: 3. The CDR3 DNA reads TGTGCCAGCAGCACGGACAGGGTCACTGAAGCTTTCTTT. As protein: CASSTDRVTEAFF. Full variable domain (rest looked up from reference TRBV13 and TRBJ1-1): AAGVIQSPRHLIKEKRETATLKCYPIPRHDTVYWYQQGPGQDPQFLISFYEKMQSDKGSIPDRFSAQQFSDYHSELNMSSLELGDSALYFCASSTDRVTEAFFGQGTRLTVV.

This clonotype has at least ten counts. The chain links TRBV5-1 to TRBJ2-1; D is uncertain. Germline V gives CDR1 SGHRS, CDR2 YFSETQ. The length of the CDR3 is 15 residues. The ends were cut back, 1 base at V and 1 base at J, with 9 bases in the middle. The CDR3 region is CASSLWGTSYNEQFF. CDR3 DNA sequence: TGCGCCAGCAGCTTGTGGGGTACGTCCTACAATGAGCAGTTCTTC.

This clonotype has more than one count but fewer than ten. The genes are TRBV6-6 and TRBJ2-7; D may be TRBD1 (6 bases). This CDR3 region has 15 residues. V dropped 0 bases and J dropped 5 bases, with 14 bases sitting between them. Per the germline V gene, CDR1 is MNHNY and CDR2 is SVGAGI (reference sequence). CDR3 in amino acids: CASSYSPGRGNEQYF. The CDR3 DNA follows: TGTGCCAGCAGTTACTCGCCGGGCAGGGGAAACGAGCAGTACTTC.

This clonotype was seen a few times. The chain links TRBV7-9 to TRBJ2-3; the D gene is possibly TRBD2 (5 bases). Germline loops: CDR1 SEHNR, CDR2 FQNEAQ (reference sequence). The CDR3 has 13 amino acids. V was trimmed by 1 base and J by 5 bases, leaving 7 bases between them. The CDR3 sequence is CASSLVEGDTQYF. The CDR3 nucleotides are TGTGCCAGCAGCTTAGTAGAGGGAGATACGCAGTATTTT.

The chain links TRBV10-3 to TRBJ2-7, with 10 bases fitting TRBD2. Germline trimming cut 5 bases from V and 2 bases from J; bases unmatched to any gene: 12. The CDR3 covers 17 residues. Germline V gives CDR1 ENHRY, CDR2 SYGVKD. The chain's CDR3 is CAISTILRGTSAYEQYF. CDR3 bases: TGTGCCATCAGTACGATTTTAAGGGGGACTAGCGCCTACGAGCAGTACTTC.

In its sample, this clonotype was seen many times. The J gene is TRBJ1-1, the V gene TRBV20-1; TRBD1 matches at 8 bases. Per the germline V gene, CDR1 is DFQATT and CDR2 is SNEGSKA (reference sequence). This CDR3 is built from 14 residues. J was trimmed by 3 bases and V by 1 base; bases with no gene match: 4. DNA for the CDR3: TGCAGTGCTAGAGCAGACAGGGGTGACACTGAAGCTTTCTTT. Its translation: CSARADRGDTEAFF.

This clonotype was detected many times. J is TRBJ2-5 and V is TRBV11-2; TRBD1 agrees at 7 bases. With 5 bases clipped from V and 5 bases from J, the junction kept 11 bases outside the gene matches. The CDR3 runs to 15 residues. Per the germline V gene, CDR1 is SGHAT and CDR2 is FQNNGV. CDR3 protein: CASSAPRGGRETQYF. CDR3 coding DNA: TGTGCCAGCAGCGCCCCGAGAGGGGGCAGGGAGACCCAGTACTTC.

The rearrangement uses TRBV24-1 and TRBJ2-1; no reliable D call. The CDR3 covers 14 residues. Trimming left V 8 bases short and J 0 bases short, with 10 bases between. Germline CDR1 is KGHDR and CDR2 is SFDVKD. The CDR3 is CATTGAPSYNEQFF. The CDR3 DNA is TGTGCCACCACCGGTGCCCCCTCCTACAATGAGCAGTTCTTC.

The chain links TRBV11-2 to TRBJ2-1; 13 bases are shared with TRBD2. With V trimmed by 8 bases and J by 0 bases, 16 bases remained unmatched. Germline V gene lookup returns CDR1 SGHAT and CDR2 FQNNGV. The CDR3 is 20 amino acids. Written as DNA, the CDR3 is TGTGCCAGCGGATACCCCCCTACCGGGACTAGCGGGGTCTCCTACAATGAGCAGTTCTTC. Translated, it gives CASGYPPTGTSGVSYNEQFF.

The gene calls are TRBV6-1 and TRBJ2-7; a weak D match, TRBD1 (6 bases). Looked up from germline, CDR1 is MNHNS and CDR2 is SASEGT. The CDR3 is made up of 16 amino acids. V lost 5 bases to trimming and J lost 7 bases, with 24 bases between them. CDR3 sequence reads: CASSPPRQDTTGEQYF. The CDR3 DNA follows: TGTGCCAGCAGTCCACCGAGACAGGACACAACCGGGGAGCAGTACTTC.

This clonotype was seen only a few times. The chain combines TRBV30 with TRBJ2-3, with 8 bases fitting TRBD1. Germline-derived CDR1 and CDR2 are GTSNPN and SVGIG (reference sequence). V trimming: 2 bases; J trimming: 4 bases; junction bases outside the gene matches: 14. This CDR3 has 17 amino acids. The CDR3 loop is CAWSPNGQGLGADTQYF. The CDR3 coding sequence is TGTGCCTGGAGTCCGAACGGACAGGGCCTTGGGGCAGATACGCAGTATTTT.

There are a few counts of this clonotype. This sequence joins TRBV6-1 and TRBJ1-6, with 8 positions matching TRBD1. This CDR3 has 13 amino acids. The V segment lost 9 bases and the J segment 13 bases; nucleotides outside the gene matches: 11. Germline CDR1 MNHNS, CDR2 SASEGT. The CDR3 protein is CASRQGLNRPLHF. CDR3 DNA: TGTGCCAGTCGACAGGGGCTAAATAGGCCCCTCCACTTT.

This clonotype was seen at least ten times. The CDR3 here is CASSFGPIQGNQPQHF. CDR3 DNA sequence: TGTGCCAGCAGTTTTGGACCCATTCAGGGGAATCAGCCCCAGCATTTT. The chain joins TRBV12-3 or TRBV12-4 to TRBJ1-5, with D perhaps matching TRBD1 (6 bases). The V gene lost 3 bases and the J gene lost 4 bases, with 16 bases spanning the gap. The CDR3 spans 16 residues.

This chain links TRBV25-1 with TRBJ1-1; possible D gene TRBD1, 5 bases. Per the germline V gene, CDR1 is MGHDK and CDR2 is SYGVNS. The CDR3 has 14 amino acids. Trimming left V 8 bases short and J 3 bases short, with 16 bases between. The CDR3 bases are TGTGCCAGCTCTGACACAGGATACCACACTGAAGCTTTCTTT. Translation: CASSDTGYHTEAFF.

This clonotype was picked up many times. V usage is TRBV18 and J usage is TRBJ2-7; D call uncertain. Germline V CDR1 and CDR2: KGHSH, LQKENI. Trimming cost V 2 bases and J 2 bases, with 10 bases left between them. CDR3 size: 14 residues. The CDR3 DNA reads TGTGCCAGCTCACCAATGAGCCAGGCCTACGAGCAGTACTTC. This translates into CASSPMSQAYEQYF.

Here the CDR3 reads CASSYSIRGNEQYF. CDR3 bases: TGTGCCAGCAGTTACTCGATACGGGGCAACGAGCAGTACTTC. V gene TRBV6-2 or TRBV6-3 combines with J gene TRBJ2-7; possibly TRBD1 or TRBD2 for D (5 bases each). Trimming pared 0 bases from V and 5 bases from J, leaving 11 bases between. The germline V gene encodes CDR1 MNHEY and CDR2 SVGEGT. The CDR3 totals 14 residues.

The chain employs TRBV20-1 and TRBJ2-7; tentatively, D is TRBD2 (5 bases). The ends were cut back, 3 bases at V and 0 bases at J, with 9 bases in the middle. This CDR3 is built from 13 residues. The germline V gene has CDR1 DFQATT and CDR2 SNEGSKA (reference sequence). The chain's CDR3 is CSARLGSSYEQYF. CDR3 bases: TGCAGTGCTAGGCTTGGGAGCTCCTACGAGCAGTACTTC.

This clonotype came up a few times. The chain recombines TRBV18 with TRBJ2-6, with D possibly being TRBD1 (6 bases). Per germline, CDR1 KGHSH and CDR2 LQKENI. This CDR3 is 14 amino acids long. The V end was cut by 6 bases, the J end by 2 bases, with 8 bases between. The CDR3 is CASSSGAGANVLTF. In DNA, the CDR3 is TGTGCCAGCTCGTCAGGGGCTGGGGCCAACGTCCTGACTTTC. The variable domain in full, completed from reference TRBV18 and TRBJ2-6, reads NAGVMQNPRHLVRRRGQEARLRCSPMKGHSHVYWYRQLPEEGLKFMVYLQKENIIDESGMPKERFSAEFPKEGPSILRIQQVVRGDSAAYFCASSSGAGANVLTFGAGSRLTVL.

In its sample, this clonotype was seen a few times. The rearrangement links TRBV12-5 to TRBJ2-7, with 9 positions matching TRBD2. The CDR3 spans 15 residues. V shed 0 bases, J shed 2 bases, and the junction held 2 bases outside the gene matches. In germline, CDR1 is LGHNT, CDR2 FRNRAP. CDR3 loop: CASGLVAGGPYEQYF. The CDR3 DNA is TGTGCTAGTGGTTTGGTTGCGGGGGGGCCCTACGAGCAGTACTTC.

CDR3 nucleotides: TGTGCCAGCAGCATTTCAGGGCTCCCAGGTGAAAAACTGTTTTTT. Protein: CASSISGLPGEKLFF. The chain couples TRBV9 to TRBJ1-4; D may be TRBD1 (5 bases). The V gene lost 4 bases and the J gene lost 7 bases, with 17 bases spanning the gap. Germline-derived CDR1 and CDR2 are SGDLS and YYNGEE. The CDR3 consists of 15 residues.

This clonotype was detected ten times or more. This chain links TRBV6-1 with TRBJ1-2; D ambiguous. V was pared by 1 base and J by 4 bases, with 7 bases between. Per the germline V gene, CDR1 is MNHNS and CDR2 is SASEGT. The CDR3 length is 13 residues. As DNA, the CDR3 is TGTGCCAGCAGTGAAGAACAGCCCTATGGCTACACCTTC. It codes for CASSEEQPYGYTF.

J is TRBJ2-7 and V is TRBV19, with D maybe TRBD1 (6 bases). The CDR3 runs 16 residues. Between the trimmed V and J ends, which lost 3 bases and 2 bases, there was a span of 17 bases. CDR1 is LNHDA, CDR2 SQIVND, per germline (reference sequence). CDR3 loop: CASSIRGQGLPYEQYF. The CDR3 nucleotides read TGTGCCAGTAGTATTCGTGGGCAGGGGTTACCCTACGAGCAGTACTTC.

This CDR3 reads CASSIDTRKKAKNIQYF. The CDR3 nucleotides are TGTGCCAGTAGTATAGATACGCGAAAAAAGGCCAAAAACATTCAGTACTTC. The rearrangement uses TRBV19 and TRBJ2-4; D uncertain. V was shortened by 0 bases and J by 1 base, with 13 bases between the two germline ends. This CDR3 region has 17 residues. The germline gives CDR1 LNHDA, CDR2 SQIVND (reference sequence).

This clonotype turned up a few times. The chain is built from TRBV5-1 and TRBJ2-7; D ambiguous. The V gene lost 5 bases and the J gene lost 2 bases, with 11 bases spanning the gap. The CDR3 is made up of 13 amino acids. The germline V gene has CDR1 SGHRS and CDR2 YFSETQ. The CDR3 region has the DNA TGCGCCAGCAGACCCGACGGTGCCTACGAGCAGTACTTC. Translating gives CASRPDGAYEQYF.

The chain has TRBV5-1 and TRBJ2-2, with 9 nucleotides matching TRBD1. Germline loops: CDR1 SGHRS, CDR2 YFSETQ. V gave up 4 bases and J gave up 6 bases; unmatched junction bases: 7. This CDR3 region has 15 residues. The DNA of the CDR3 is TGCGCCAGCAGCCCGGGACAGGGAATCCCCGGGGAGCTGTTTTTT. Translation: CASSPGQGIPGELFF.

V usage is TRBV15 and J usage is TRBJ1-3, with D unclear. Germline loops: CDR1 LNHNV, CDR2 YYDKDF (reference sequence). With 1 base removed from V and 0 bases from J, the gap between germline ends came to 4 bases. The CDR3 has 14 residues. CDR3 in DNA: TGTGCCACCAGCAGAGGGAGCTCTGGAAACACCATATATTTT. This encodes CATSRGSSGNTIYF.

This clonotype was detected only a few times. The gene calls are TRBV14 and TRBJ2-2; D gene unclear. Trimming cost V 0 bases and J 3 bases, with 8 bases left between them. CDR1 and CDR2 from the germline V gene are SGHDN and FVKESK. This CDR3 has 15 residues. CDR3 nucleotides: TGTGCCAGCAGCCAAGAAATGGGGTACACCGGGGAGCTGTTTTTT. This sequence encodes CASSQEMGYTGELFF.